The 27 T cell receptor beta chains below come from one sample, sequenced in a study of PD-1 blockade in classical Hodgkin lymphoma. The time point denotes: cycle 4 day 1 (C4D1), after more than five weeks of nivolumab. All the patients suffered relapse after autologous stem cell transplantation, and brentuximab vedotin exposure differed. Profiling relied on immunoSEQ multiplex PCR, and the TCRdb table lists in-frame clones only, not all of them. The sample shows tens of thousands of clones, around two thirds of them seen only once. The sequences come from peripheral blood mononuclear cells (PBMCs), collected before the fourth cycle of nivolumab. The receptors derive from a human donor with classical Hodgkin lymphoma.

V and J are TRBV4-2 and TRBJ1-2, with 9 bases identical to TRBD1. This CDR3 is built from 15 residues. Losses at the gene ends were 0 bases for V and 6 bases for J; bases not matched to a gene: 5. CDR1 is LGHNA, CDR2 YNFKEQ, per germline. The CDR3 protein is CASSQDWGDRDGYTF. In DNA form, the CDR3 reads TGTGCCAGCAGCCAAGATTGGGGGGACAGGGATGGCTACACCTTC.

This clone is categorized as medium-sized (0.01 to 0.1%). The chain couples TRBV6-6 to TRBJ2-2; D unresolved. Trimming left V 6 bases short and J 8 bases short, with 7 bases between. The CDR3 totals 11 residues. Per the germline V gene, CDR1 is MNHNY and CDR2 is SVGAGI (reference sequence). CDR3 in DNA: TGTGCCAGCAGAGGTTCTGGGGAGCTGTTTTTT. Protein product: CASRGSGELFF.

The chain couples TRBV19 to TRBJ1-1; no clear D gene. Trimming removed 5 bases from V and 4 bases from J, with 17 bases in between. Germline CDR1 reads LNHDA; CDR2 reads SQIVND (reference sequence). The CDR3 contains 15 residues. This chain's CDR3 is CASSLRTLFLTEAFF. CDR3 sequence (DNA): TGTGCCAGTAGTCTGAGGACCCTCTTTCTCACTGAAGCTTTCTTT.

Only a few counts were recorded for this clone. The J gene is TRBJ1-2, the V gene TRBV7-2; the D is unclear. V was clipped by 2 bases and J by 4 bases, with 14 bases between them. The germline CDR1 and CDR2 sequences are SGHTA and FQGNSA. This CDR3 contains 15 residues. CDR3 protein: CASSLSRAHLYGYTF. The CDR3, as DNA: TGTGCCAGCAGCTTATCCCGGGCCCACCTCTATGGCTACACCTTC.

The chain joins TRBV30 to TRBJ1-6; tentatively, D is TRBD1 (6 bases). Germline values: CDR1 GTSNPN, CDR2 SVGIG (reference sequence). The CDR3 totals 12 residues. V was trimmed by 2 bases and J by 10 bases, leaving 9 bases between them. This chain's CDR3 is CAWSQGHSPLHF. CDR3 DNA sequence: TGTGCCTGGAGTCAGGGGCACTCACCCCTCCACTTT.

The chain joins TRBV28 to TRBJ2-1, with TRBD2 identical over 11 bases. This CDR3 is 13 amino acids long. V gave up 11 bases and J gave up 8 bases; unmatched junction bases: 8. Germline values: CDR1 MDHEN, CDR2 SYDVKM. The CDR3 DNA is TGTGCCTCCAAACTAGCGGGAGAATATGAGCAGTTCTTC. Its translation is CASKLAGEYEQFF.

J is TRBJ2-7 and V is TRBV4-3; no clear D. Trimming pared 0 bases from V and 0 bases from J, leaving 9 bases between. Germline CDR1 LGHNA, CDR2 YSLEER. CDR3 size: 15 residues. CDR3 coding DNA: TGCGCCAGCAGCCAAGAGACGGGCGGCTCCTACGAGCAGTACTTC. Its translation: CASSQETGGSYEQYF.

The CDR3 DNA reads TGTGCCAGCAGCGTACGCGGGGGGGGCGACAATGAGCAGTTCTTC. Protein sequence: CASSVRGGGDNEQFF. The chain links TRBV9 to TRBJ2-1; 9 nucleotides agree with TRBD2. This CDR3 region has 15 residues. The V segment lost 1 base and the J segment 5 bases; nucleotides outside the gene matches: 4. Germline V lookup: CDR1 SGDLS, CDR2 YYNGEE.

The J gene is TRBJ1-1, the V gene TRBV9; D is possibly TRBD1 (6 bases). V lost 3 bases, J lost 8 bases, and 17 bases lay in between. The CDR3 consists of 14 residues. CDR1 is SGDLS and CDR2 is YYNGEE in the germline V gene. CDR3 nucleotides: TGTGCCAGCAGCGCACGACAGGCTTCAGACGAAGCTTTCTTT. This sequence encodes CASSARQASDEAFF.

The V and J genes are TRBV6-5 and TRBJ2-7; no clear D gene. Germline CDR1 reads MNHEY; CDR2 reads SVGAGI. This CDR3 has 16 amino acids. V lost 0 bases and J 3 bases, leaving 15 bases between the germline ends. The CDR3 bases are TGTGCCAGCAGTTACTCGACTGCCCGGTTAGGCTACGAGCAGTACTTC. Residues: CASSYSTARLGYEQYF.

This clone showed up just a few times. The chain carries TRBV5-1 and TRBJ1-3; D unresolved. The V and J ends lost 4 bases and 0 bases respectively, with 11 bases between them. This CDR3 region has 15 residues. CDR1 is SGHRS, CDR2 YFSETQ, per germline. In DNA, the CDR3 is TGCGCCAGCAGCACCATCGGGAACTCTGGAAACACCATATATTTT. Residues: CASSTIGNSGNTIYF.

The chain has TRBV30 and TRBJ2-7, with no clear D. The CDR3 runs 14 residues. V shed 3 bases and J shed 0 bases, with 12 bases lying between them. From germline, CDR1 is GTSNPN and CDR2 SVGIG (reference sequence). The CDR3 loop is CAWSPGSLSYEQYF. The CDR3, as DNA: TGTGCCTGGAGCCCGGGCTCTCTCTCCTACGAGCAGTACTTC. Full variable domain (outside the CDR3, taken from reference TRBV30 and TRBJ2-7): SQTIHQWPATLVQPVGSPLSLECTVEGTSNPNLYWYRQAAGRGLQLLFYSVGIGQISSEVPQNLSASRPQDRQFILSSKKLLLSDSGFYLCAWSPGSLSYEQYFGPGTRLTVT.

The chain is built from TRBV5-6 and TRBJ1-1, with D unresolved. Between the trimmed V and J ends, which lost 2 bases and 0 bases, there was a span of 8 bases. Germline V gene lookup returns CDR1 SGHDT and CDR2 YYEEEE. The CDR3 has 14 residues. CDR3 in DNA: TGTGCCAGCAGCTTAGGCACCGTGAACACTGAAGCTTTCTTT. It codes for CASSLGTVNTEAFF.

The chain recombines TRBV7-9 with TRBJ2-1; D is possibly TRBD1 (5 bases). Per germline, CDR1 SEHNR and CDR2 FQNEAQ (reference sequence). Trimming stripped 2 bases from V and 6 bases from J, with 17 bases between. The CDR3 sequence is 16 residues long. In DNA form, the CDR3 reads TGTGCCAGCAGCTTAACCCCCCGTTCAGGGTCCAATGAGCAGTTCTTC. Amino acid sequence: CASSLTPRSGSNEQFF.

This chain links TRBV6-1 with TRBJ1-2; D gene ambiguous. With 6 bases removed from V and 5 bases from J, the gap between germline ends came to 10 bases. This CDR3 is built from 12 residues. Germline V CDR1 and CDR2: MNHNS, SASEGT. This CDR3 is CASSVDLYGYTF. CDR3 DNA: TGTGCCAGCAGCGTGGATCTTTATGGCTACACCTTC.

This clone has a handful of counts. The J gene is TRBJ2-7, the V gene TRBV28, with no clear D. The germline gives CDR1 MDHEN, CDR2 SYDVKM. CDR3 length: 12 amino acids. Trimming removed 3 bases at V and 3 bases at J, with 6 bases between. CDR3 DNA sequence: TGTGCCAGCAGTTTCGACTTCTACGAGCAGTACTTC. Translated, it gives CASSFDFYEQYF.

This clone has only a few counts. The CDR3 region has the DNA TGCGCCAGCAGCTTGGCTGCAGGGAGTTTTAGCAATCAGCCCCAGCATTTT. It codes for CASSLAAGSFSNQPQHF. The chain uses TRBV5-1 and TRBJ1-5, with D maybe TRBD1 (5 bases). The germline V gene encodes CDR1 SGHRS and CDR2 YFSETQ. Trimming stripped 0 bases from V and 0 bases from J, with 13 bases between. The CDR3 is 17 residues long.

The gene calls are TRBV5-5 and TRBJ2-1; 14 bases are a match to TRBD2. The junction had 5 bases not matched to a gene; V was cut back by 3 bases and J by 0 bases. Germline assignment: CDR1 SGHKS and CDR2 YYEKEE (reference sequence). The CDR3 is 18 amino acids. In DNA, the CDR3 is TGTGCCAGCAGCTCCTCCGGGACTAGCGGGAGCTCCTACAATGAGCAGTTCTTC. Its translation: CASSSSGTSGSSYNEQFF.

This chain joins TRBV18 and TRBJ1-2; the D gene is possibly TRBD1 (5 bases). Trimming stripped 2 bases from V and 8 bases from J, with 15 bases between. CDR1 is KGHSH, CDR2 LQKENI, per germline. CDR3 length: 14 amino acids. The CDR3: CASSPVGDSSGYTF. As DNA, the CDR3 is TGTGCCAGCTCACCAGTGGGCGACAGTTCGGGCTACACCTTC.

The chain employs TRBV18 and TRBJ2-2; possibly TRBD1 or TRBD2 for D (6 bases each). Germline CDR1 reads KGHSH; CDR2 reads LQKENI. V was pared by 2 bases and J by 3 bases, with 16 bases between. The CDR3 has 17 residues. The CDR3 sequence is CASSPSVPGADTGELFF. DNA for the CDR3: TGTGCCAGCTCACCAAGCGTTCCGGGGGCGGACACCGGGGAGCTGTTTTTT. Using reference TRBV18 and TRBJ2-2 for the parts outside the CDR3, the full variable domain is NAGVMQNPRHLVRRRGQEARLRCSPMKGHSHVYWYRQLPEEGLKFMVYLQKENIIDESGMPKERFSAEFPKEGPSILRIQQVVRGDSAAYFCASSPSVPGADTGELFFGEGSRLTVL.

In its sample, this clone was seen a few times. The V call is TRBV7-9, the J call TRBJ2-7; 9 bases line up with TRBD1. Germline values: CDR1 SEHNR, CDR2 FQNEAQ (reference sequence). The CDR3 is made up of 14 amino acids. J was trimmed by 12 bases and V by 5 bases; bases with no gene match: 14. The CDR3 DNA sequence: TGTGCCAGCAGCCAGGACAGGGGAGGGGACGTTCGGTACTTC. This gives the protein CASSQDRGGDVRYF.

This clone was seen a single time. J is TRBJ1-2 and V is TRBV27; no reliable D call. The CDR3 runs to 14 residues. Germline loops: CDR1 MNHEY, CDR2 SMNVEV (reference sequence). Trimming stripped 5 bases from V and 4 bases from J, with 14 bases between. CDR3 loop: CASSEGPRGYGYTF. The DNA of the CDR3 is TGTGCCAGCAGTGAAGGTCCCCGGGGCTATGGCTACACCTTC.

This clone was counted between two and nine times. The V call is TRBV7-2, the J call TRBJ2-1; no firm D call. This CDR3 contains 11 residues. Per germline, CDR1 SGHTA and CDR2 FQGNSA. V lost 5 bases to trimming and J lost 5 bases, with 4 bases between them. The CDR3 here is CASSGHNEQFF. The CDR3 nucleotides are TGTGCCAGCAGCGGACACAATGAGCAGTTCTTC.

The chain couples TRBV7-2 to TRBJ1-4, with a tentative D call TRBD1 (5 bases). The CDR3 runs to 15 residues. The V gene lost 5 bases and the J gene lost 6 bases, with 16 bases spanning the gap. Germline CDR1 SGHTA, CDR2 FQGNSA. CDR3 region: CASSRRQRHDEKLFF. The CDR3 region has the DNA TGTGCCAGCAGCAGACGACAGCGGCACGATGAAAAACTGTTTTTT. The full variable domain, rest sourced from reference TRBV7-2 and TRBJ1-4, is GAGVSQSPSNKVTEKGKDVELRCDPISGHTALYWYRQSLGQGLEFLIYFQGNSAPDKSGLPSDRFSAERTGGSVSTLTIQRTQQEDSAVYLCASSRRQRHDEKLFFGSGTQLSVL.

This rearrangement joins TRBV5-6 to TRBJ2-3; 14 bases match TRBD2. CDR3 length equals 16 residues. V gave up 0 bases and J gave up 8 bases; unmatched junction bases: 5. Germline CDR1 reads SGHDT; CDR2 reads YYEEEE. The CDR3 region has the DNA TGTGCCAGCAGCTTGGGACTAGCGGGAGGGCCAGTTACGCAGTATTTT. Translation: CASSLGLAGGPVTQYF.

This clone showed up just a few times. The V gene is TRBV27, the J gene TRBJ1-1; D is perhaps TRBD1 (6 bases). With 6 bases removed from V and 2 bases from J, the gap between germline ends came to 13 bases. Per the germline V gene, CDR1 is MNHEY and CDR2 is SMNVEV (reference sequence). The CDR3 length is 14 residues. The chain's CDR3 is CASRAGTFNTEAFF. CDR3 DNA sequence: TGTGCCAGCAGGGCCGGGACATTTAACACTGAAGCTTTCTTT.

The chain employs TRBV28 and TRBJ1-5, with 8 positions matching TRBD1. CDR1 is MDHEN and CDR2 is SYDVKM in the germline V gene. The CDR3 consists of 17 residues. V shed 4 bases, J shed 0 bases, and the junction held 8 bases outside the gene matches. The CDR3 here is CASSYLDRVDSNQPQHF. CDR3 in DNA: TGTGCCAGCAGTTACTTGGACAGGGTGGATAGCAATCAGCCCCAGCATTTT.